Listed here are 16 T cell receptor beta chains from one sample, sequenced in a study of regulatory T cells in long-lasting Graves disease. Noted time point: persistent/refractory GD, antithyroid drugs over 5 years with positive TRAb. PBMCs provided the RNA from which the TCR library was made. Libraries of TCR beta came from iRepertoire HTBI primers plus Arm-PCR of CDR3 regions. TCRdb passed the multiplex PCR reads through MiXCR, listing each CDR3 protein once. The table includes 600,000 to 850,000 distinct CDR3 sequences, approximately 31% detected once. The sample in question was peripheral blood mononuclear cells (PBMCs), obtained when the disease was refractory, from a patient treated with antithyroid drugs. These receptor sequences come from a female donor with Graves disease.

The chain is built from TRBV3-1 and TRBJ2-5; D perhaps matches TRBD2 (6 bases). The CDR3 loop spans 13 amino acids. V was cut by 4 bases and J by 9 bases, with 15 bases left in between. Germline lookup yields CDR1 LGHDT and CDR2 YNNKEL (reference sequence). In nucleotides, the CDR3 is TGTGCCAGCAGCCTTCCTAGCGCGACGGCCCAGTACTTC. Translated, it gives CASSLPSATAQYF.

The chain combines TRBV5-6 with TRBJ1-2; tentatively, D is TRBD1 (6 bases). With 4 bases removed from V and 8 bases from J, the gap between germline ends came to 15 bases. The CDR3 has 13 amino acids. Per the germline V gene, CDR1 is SGHDT and CDR2 is YYEEEE. Here the CDR3 DNA reads TGTGCCAGCAGCGACGACGGGGGGCGAGGCTACACCTTC. This encodes CASSDDGGRGYTF.

The V gene is TRBV29-1, the J gene TRBJ1-1; D is perhaps TRBD1 (6 bases). The CDR3 runs 11 residues. In germline, CDR1 is SQVTM, CDR2 ANQGSEA. V gave up 6 bases and J gave up 5 bases, with 10 bases separating them. CDR3 residues: CSVHRVTEAFF. In nucleotides, the CDR3 is TGCAGCGTACACAGGGTAACTGAAGCTTTCTTT.

This clonotype was recorded at least ten times. The rearrangement joins TRBV5-4 to TRBJ1-1; TRBD1 is a possible D gene (5 bases). This CDR3 contains 15 residues. Trimming cost V 5 bases and J 1 base, with 15 bases left between them. The V gene's germline CDR1 is SGHNT and CDR2 YYREEE (reference sequence). The CDR3 region has the DNA TGTGCCAGCAGACCCATTAACCAGGGGAACACTGAAGCTTTCTTT. Protein: CASRPINQGNTEAFF.

The V call is TRBV12-5, the J call TRBJ1-2; D is unclear. Looked up from germline, CDR1 is LGHNT and CDR2 is FRNRAP. The CDR3 runs to 15 residues. V lost 0 bases and J 1 base, leaving 9 bases between the germline ends. The CDR3 loop is CASGLVRVYNYGYTF. The DNA for the CDR3 is TGTGCTAGTGGTTTGGTTAGGGTTTATAACTATGGCTACACCTTC.

This clonotype came up a few times. The chain carries TRBV6-1 and TRBJ1-1, with D possibly matching TRBD1 (6 bases). The V gene lost 4 bases and the J gene lost 0 bases, with 21 bases spanning the gap. CDR1 is MNHNS and CDR2 is SASEGT in the germline V gene. This CDR3 contains 18 residues. CDR3 amino acids: CASSAGGQKEGMNTEAFF. The CDR3 DNA reads TGTGCCAGCAGTGCCGGGGGCCAAAAGGAGGGGATGAACACTGAAGCTTTCTTT.

This clonotype was picked up a small number of times. This rearrangement joins TRBV20-1 to TRBJ1-5; no definite D call. From germline, CDR1 is DFQATT and CDR2 SNEGSKA (reference sequence). Between the trimmed V and J ends, which lost 4 bases and 4 bases, there was a span of 11 bases. CDR3 length: 13 residues. The CDR3 region is CSAIGTINQPQHF. The DNA for the CDR3 is TGCAGTGCTATCGGTACCATAAATCAGCCCCAGCATTTT.

A note on this clonotype: The junction and the germline gene differ at one end; a read error may be behind it. V and J are TRBV12-3 or TRBV12-4 and TRBJ1-6; D unclear. The CDR3 consists of 14 residues. CDR3 sequence (DNA): TGTGCCAGCAGTTTAATGCAGAATAATACACCCCTCCACTTT. Its translation: CASSLMQNNTPLHF.

The chain is built from TRBV5-1 and TRBJ1-2; weak D call: TRBD1 (5 bases). Trimming pared 3 bases from V and 8 bases from J, leaving 11 bases between. This CDR3 contains 12 residues. CDR1 and CDR2 from the germline V gene are SGHRS and YFSETQ. The CDR3 reads CASSWDLGGYTF. CDR3 DNA: TGCGCCAGCAGCTGGGACTTGGGAGGCTACACCTTC.

Many counts were recorded for this clonotype. The J gene is TRBJ1-2, the V gene TRBV30; D is unresolved. This CDR3 contains 13 residues. V was cut by 2 bases and J by 0 bases, with 7 bases left in between. Germline CDR1 and CDR2: GTSNPN and SVGIG (reference sequence). CDR3 region: CAWSRQSNYGYTF. CDR3 bases: TGTGCCTGGAGTAGGCAGTCTAACTATGGCTACACCTTC. The full variable domain, completed using reference TRBV30 and TRBJ1-2, is SQTIHQWPATLVQPVGSPLSLECTVEGTSNPNLYWYRQAAGRGLQLLFYSVGIGQISSEVPQNLSASRPQDRQFILSSKKLLLSDSGFYLCAWSRQSNYGYTFGSGTRLTVV.

This clonotype has only a few counts. The rearrangement links TRBV6-1 to TRBJ1-1; D call uncertain. CDR1 is MNHNS and CDR2 is SASEGT in the germline V gene. V was trimmed by 6 bases and J by 0 bases, leaving 17 bases between them. The CDR3 has 16 residues. Here the CDR3 reads CASSRNPRVLNTEAFF. The CDR3 nucleotides read TGTGCCAGCAGCCGAAACCCGCGGGTATTGAACACTGAAGCTTTCTTT.

The rearrangement uses TRBV20-1 and TRBJ1-1; 7 nucleotides line up with TRBD1. The germline V gene encodes CDR1 DFQATT and CDR2 SNEGSKA (reference sequence). Trimming cost V 5 bases and J 0 bases; bases outside gene matches: 6. The CDR3 loop spans 14 amino acids. CDR3 amino acids: CSAPLTGLNTEAFF. The CDR3 nucleotides read TGCAGTGCTCCACTGACAGGGCTGAACACTGAAGCTTTCTTT.

Here the CDR3 reads CASSPGQGGLTGELFF. The CDR3 DNA sequence: TGCGCCAGCAGCCCGGGACAGGGGGGGTTGACCGGGGAGCTGTTTTTT. The genes are TRBV4-1 and TRBJ2-2; TRBD1 matches at 11 bases. CDR3 size: 16 residues. Germline CDR1 MGHRA, CDR2 YSYEKL. Trimming removed 4 bases from V and 5 bases from J; junction bases left unmatched: 6.

The chain links TRBV6-2 or TRBV6-3 to TRBJ1-5, with no clear D. Germline-derived CDR1 and CDR2 are MNHEY and SVGEGT. Trimming removed 0 bases from V and 0 bases from J, with 6 bases in between. CDR3 length: 15 residues. CDR3 loop: CASSYSKPSNQPQHF. CDR3 in DNA: TGTGCCAGCAGTTACTCGAAGCCTAGCAATCAGCCCCAGCATTTT.

V is TRBV7-2 and J is TRBJ2-5, with D perhaps matching TRBD1 or TRBD2 (6 bases each). The CDR3 consists of 15 residues. V dropped 6 bases and J dropped 4 bases, with 18 bases sitting between them. Per the germline V gene, CDR1 is SGHTA and CDR2 is FQGNSA. The CDR3 spells CASSITGRPRETQYF. CDR3 bases: TGTGCCAGCAGTATAACAGGGAGGCCGAGAGAGACCCAGTACTTC.

The sample holds a few counts of this clonotype. The genes are TRBV27 and TRBJ1-4, with D hard to call. CDR1 MNHEY and CDR2 SMNVEV come from the germline V gene (reference sequence). This CDR3 comprises 15 residues. V lost 6 bases and J lost 0, with 11 bases in between. The CDR3 coding sequence is TGTGCCAGCAGGGTCAGCCACACAACTAATGAAAAACTGTTTTTT. Protein sequence: CASRVSHTTNEKLFF.